What follows is one T cell receptor beta chain and its context. Its antigen remains unknown. CD4+ T cells from unexposed donors were obtained before the COVID-19 pandemic (2011-2018). CD4+ T cells were isolated from the cells after 10 days of culture. This sample was taken from a study of CD4 T cells in relation to SARS-CoV-2 and coronaviruses. Clones were read by immunoSEQ multiplex PCR, and TCRdb kept only the in-frame ones, dropping some. The sample contains roughly 17,000 clones, around three quarters of which appear only once. Trimming took off 0 bases at V and 9 bases at J, with 21 bases between the two ends. The CDR3 runs 17 residues. Germline V lookup: CDR1 LGHNA, CDR2 YNFKEQ.

What was sequenced was CD4+ T cells from PBMCs, cultured in vitro. This receptor was identified in a human donor in good health. The chain carries TRBV4-2 and TRBJ1-5; possible D gene TRBD1, 5 bases. This chain's CDR3 is CASSQEGASQGGRPQHF. DNA of the CDR3: TGTGCCAGCAGCCAAGAGGGAGCTAGTCAGGGAGGACGGCCCCAGCATTTT.